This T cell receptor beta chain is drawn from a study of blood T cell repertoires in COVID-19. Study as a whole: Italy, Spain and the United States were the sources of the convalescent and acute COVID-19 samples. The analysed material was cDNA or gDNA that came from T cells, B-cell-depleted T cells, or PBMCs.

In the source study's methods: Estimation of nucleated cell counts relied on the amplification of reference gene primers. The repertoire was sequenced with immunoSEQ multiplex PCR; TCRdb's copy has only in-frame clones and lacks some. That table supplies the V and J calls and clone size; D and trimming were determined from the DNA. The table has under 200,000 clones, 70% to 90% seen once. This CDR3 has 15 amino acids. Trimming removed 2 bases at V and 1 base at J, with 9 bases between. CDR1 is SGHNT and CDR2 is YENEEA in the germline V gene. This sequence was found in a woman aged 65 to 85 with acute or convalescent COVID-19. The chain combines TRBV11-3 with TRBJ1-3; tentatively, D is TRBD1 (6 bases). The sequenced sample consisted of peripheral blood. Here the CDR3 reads CASSLTGFSGNTIYF. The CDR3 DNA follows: TGTGCCAGCAGCTTAACAGGGTTTTCTGGAAACACCATATATTTT. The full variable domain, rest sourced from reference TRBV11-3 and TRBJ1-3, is EAGVVQSPRYKIIEKKQPVAFWCNPISGHNTLYWYLQNLGQGPELLIRYENEEAVDDSQLPKDRFSAERLKGVDSTLKIQPAELGDSAVYLCASSLTGFSGNTIYFGEGSWLTVV.